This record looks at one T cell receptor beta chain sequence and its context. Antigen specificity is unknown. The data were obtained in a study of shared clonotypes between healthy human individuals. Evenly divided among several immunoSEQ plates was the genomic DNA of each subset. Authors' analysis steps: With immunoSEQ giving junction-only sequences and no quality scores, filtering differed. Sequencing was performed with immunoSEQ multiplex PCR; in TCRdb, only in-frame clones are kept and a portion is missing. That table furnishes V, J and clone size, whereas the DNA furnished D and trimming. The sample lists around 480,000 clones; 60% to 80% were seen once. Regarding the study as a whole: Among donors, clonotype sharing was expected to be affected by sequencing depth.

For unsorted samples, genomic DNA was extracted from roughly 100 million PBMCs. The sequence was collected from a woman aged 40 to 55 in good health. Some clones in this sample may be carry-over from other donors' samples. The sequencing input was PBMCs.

The CDR3 bases are TGTGCCAGCAGCTTCGGACTAGCGAGGAATGAGCAGTTCTTC. Its protein product is CASSFGLARNEQFF. This rearrangement joins TRBV7-2 to TRBJ2-1, with 9 bases fitting TRBD2. The CDR3 is 14 amino acids. The junction had 4 bases not matched to a gene; V was cut back by 3 bases and J by 7 bases. CDR1 is SGHTA, CDR2 FQGNSA, per germline. Using reference TRBV7-2 and TRBJ2-1 for the parts outside the CDR3, the full variable domain is GAGVSQSPSNKVTEKGKDVELRCDPISGHTALYWYRQSLGQGLEFLIYFQGNSAPDKSGLPSDRFSAERTGGSVSTLTIQRTQQEDSAVYLCASSFGLARNEQFFGPGTRLTVL.